This T cell receptor (beta chain) was identified in a study of blood T cells in healthy people across ages. Regarding the study as a whole: Diversity was estimated from one million T cells, and these estimates were considered underestimates.

In regard to this clonotype: Its antigen is not known. A read error is likely, as this CDR3 ends without the conserved phenylalanine or tryptophan. The DNA is left out, because the CDR3 cannot be placed on it with certainty; the CDR3 is given as TCRdb lists it.

Germline-derived CDR1 and CDR2 are KGHSY and FQNENV. The CDR3 extends over 16 residues, inclusive of both ends. Donor samples were obtained from healthy Caucasian individuals from Russia, aged 6 to 90. Samples each had at least 5.5 micrograms of total RNA extracted. A J-beta primer mix and a sample-barcoded 5' primer were used in a second PCR of about 6 to 12 cycles. TCRdb recomputed calls from the 5' RACE reads with MiXCR, one row per CDR3 protein. The sample shows 650,000 to 1,000,000 distinct CDR3 sequences, about 34% of them seen only once. The V call is TRBV16, the J call TRBJ2-1; TRBD1 is the table's D call and was not checked against the DNA. This receptor was taken from a man aged 18 to 29 in good health. Sequencing was done on a sample of blood. CDR3 in amino acids: CASSQLSAREGYTFGS.